This T cell receptor beta chain was profiled in a study of blood T cells in healthy people across ages. Roughly 9 milliliters of peripheral blood were drawn from each donor. The CDR3 is 14 residues long. The trim removed 2 bases at V and 3 bases at J, leaving 3 bases unmatched. Germline V lookup: CDR1 SGDLS, CDR2 YYNGEE. General study points: With naive T cell percentage, TCR beta diversity showed a strong correlation.

Through a sample-barcoded 5' primer and a J-beta primer mix, a second PCR was run for roughly 6 to 11 cycles. MiXCR was run by TCRdb on the 5' RACE reads, yielding one entry per CDR3 protein. The sample has 590,000 or so distinct CDR3 sequences; around 31% are singletons. As concerns this clonotype: The antigen remains unidentified.

The sequence derives from an elderly woman in good health. The chain links TRBV9 to TRBJ1-1; 8 nucleotides match TRBD1. Sequenced input: blood. DNA for the CDR3: TGTGCCAGCAGCGTCCTGACAGGGGACACTGAAGCTTTCTTT. Translation gives CASSVLTGDTEAFF.